The entry below describes one T cell receptor beta chain. This specimen comes from a study of blood T cell repertoires in COVID-19. Study-level background: T cells, B-cell-depleted T cells, or PBMCs provided the cDNA or gDNA that served as material.

The CDR3 spans 13 residues. Deletions cut 4 bases from V and 5 bases from J, with 9 bases between. Germline loops: CDR1 LNHDA, CDR2 SQIVND (reference sequence). The assay was immunoSEQ multiplex PCR, and TCRdb's table has in-frame clones only and misses some. Among about 67,000 clones listed, roughly nine tenths were seen once. The sequencing sample was made of peripheral blood. The clonotype originates from a man aged 45-65 years with active COVID-19. This chain uses TRBV19 with TRBJ1-5; D not resolved. In nucleotides, the CDR3 is TGTGCCAGTAGTACAACTATGGATCAGCCCCAGCATTTT. Translated: CASSTTMDQPQHF.